This TCR beta chain was observed in a study of CD8 T cells in Susac syndrome (dated by TCRdb to between 2017 and 2020). The study in broad terms: Repertoire sequencing was used to test whether CD8+ T cell activation and differentiation in Susac syndrome was antigen driven.

Of note for this clonotype: Its specific antigen is unknown. There are no base qualities to consult, and no much larger clone falls within one base.

Peripheral blood CD8+ and CD4+ T cells from healthy donors, Susac syndrome patients and multiple sclerosis patients were profiled using high-throughput TCR beta sequencing. Treatment-naive patients with stable or active relapsing-remitting disease fulfilling revised McDonald criteria were used as multiple sclerosis controls. CD8+ TEMRA cells were enriched by FACS, while bulk CD8+ and CD4+ T cells were purified by magnetic negative isolation. Blood was drawn into EDTA tubes, processed within 24 hours, and PBMCs were isolated by density gradient centrifugation. PBMCs destined for TCR sequencing were cryopreserved in liquid nitrogen and later thawed in a 37 °C water bath. A purity of at least 90% was achieved for sorted or isolated CD4+, CD8+ and CD8+ TEMRA cells. V drops 3 bases and J drops 3 bases, leaving 17 bases in between. Taken from the germline V gene, the CDR1 and CDR2 loops are MNHEY and SVGAGI. The CDR3 goes from the cysteine to the phenylalanine over 17 residues. Only the CDR3 DNA is retained, 51 bases long and in frame from the first base.

RNA was extracted using the RNeasy kit, and roughly 0.5 to 1 microgram was reverse transcribed with random hexamers. The immunoSEQ multiplex PCR assay, covering 54 Vbeta and 13 Jbeta segments, was used to amplify TCR beta CDR3 regions. PCR amplification bias was corrected using a synthetic template baseline for primer optimization and computational correction. The source study handled its data this way. Only productive sequences were kept, with reads annotated to V, D and J genes according to IMGT and analyzed in immunoSEQ Analyzer. Clonality was computed as one minus Shannon entropy normalized by log2 of the number of productive unique sequences. For each patient and control, public and private clones were evaluated within the 100 most prevalent clones. A clone was defined as Susac-specific if it was absent from the healthy and MS cohorts, from some 1,100 published viral clones and from other ImmuneACCESS disease sequences. TCRdb trimmed the raw reads at Q25, called clones with MiXCR and kept productive beta chains. Entries that share a CDR3 protein sequence are merged under the most common genes and DNA. These V and J calls rely on TCRdb rather than the paper's analysis. This sample is represented by about 200,000 distinct CDR3 sequences; just under 95% of them were singletons. The top ten constitute just over 0.08% of the sample.

The paper as a whole reports these results and caveats: The TCR sequencing and HLA analysis was acknowledged to have included a relatively small number of individuals.

Sequencing input: CD4+ T cells from PBMCs. The V and J segments used are TRBV6-5 and TRBJ2-2, with a tentative D gene TRBD2 over 5 matching bases. This sequence originates from a human donor with multiple sclerosis. The CDR3 here reads CASSYSSHSRDTGELFF. DNA sequence: TGTGCCAGCAGTTATTCCTCTCACTCGAGGGACACCGGGGAGCTGTTTTTT.